This T cell receptor (beta chain) came from a study of T cells after yellow fever vaccination. Study conclusions and caveats: The presence of abundant clonotypes contaminating from the bulk population was possible in FACS-sorted repertoires.

A single record per CDR3 protein comes from TCRdb applying MiXCR to the 5' RACE reads. The sample includes some 600,000 distinct CDR3 sequences, 12% of them seen just once. As regards this clonotype: Its specificity is unknown.

The V and J ends lost 6 bases and 0 bases respectively, with 19 bases between them. The CDR3 totals 16 residues. Looked up from germline, CDR1 is DFQATT and CDR2 is SNEGSKA (reference sequence). The rearrangement links TRBV20-1 to TRBJ2-3; D unclear. The receptor comes from a young man who received the YFV17D yellow fever vaccine. Sequenced material: PBMCs, taken on the day of the yellow fever booster vaccination. Here the CDR3 reads CSANIRKTTSTDTQYF. In DNA, the CDR3 is TGCAGTGCAAACATCAGGAAGACAACTAGCACAGATACGCAGTATTTT.